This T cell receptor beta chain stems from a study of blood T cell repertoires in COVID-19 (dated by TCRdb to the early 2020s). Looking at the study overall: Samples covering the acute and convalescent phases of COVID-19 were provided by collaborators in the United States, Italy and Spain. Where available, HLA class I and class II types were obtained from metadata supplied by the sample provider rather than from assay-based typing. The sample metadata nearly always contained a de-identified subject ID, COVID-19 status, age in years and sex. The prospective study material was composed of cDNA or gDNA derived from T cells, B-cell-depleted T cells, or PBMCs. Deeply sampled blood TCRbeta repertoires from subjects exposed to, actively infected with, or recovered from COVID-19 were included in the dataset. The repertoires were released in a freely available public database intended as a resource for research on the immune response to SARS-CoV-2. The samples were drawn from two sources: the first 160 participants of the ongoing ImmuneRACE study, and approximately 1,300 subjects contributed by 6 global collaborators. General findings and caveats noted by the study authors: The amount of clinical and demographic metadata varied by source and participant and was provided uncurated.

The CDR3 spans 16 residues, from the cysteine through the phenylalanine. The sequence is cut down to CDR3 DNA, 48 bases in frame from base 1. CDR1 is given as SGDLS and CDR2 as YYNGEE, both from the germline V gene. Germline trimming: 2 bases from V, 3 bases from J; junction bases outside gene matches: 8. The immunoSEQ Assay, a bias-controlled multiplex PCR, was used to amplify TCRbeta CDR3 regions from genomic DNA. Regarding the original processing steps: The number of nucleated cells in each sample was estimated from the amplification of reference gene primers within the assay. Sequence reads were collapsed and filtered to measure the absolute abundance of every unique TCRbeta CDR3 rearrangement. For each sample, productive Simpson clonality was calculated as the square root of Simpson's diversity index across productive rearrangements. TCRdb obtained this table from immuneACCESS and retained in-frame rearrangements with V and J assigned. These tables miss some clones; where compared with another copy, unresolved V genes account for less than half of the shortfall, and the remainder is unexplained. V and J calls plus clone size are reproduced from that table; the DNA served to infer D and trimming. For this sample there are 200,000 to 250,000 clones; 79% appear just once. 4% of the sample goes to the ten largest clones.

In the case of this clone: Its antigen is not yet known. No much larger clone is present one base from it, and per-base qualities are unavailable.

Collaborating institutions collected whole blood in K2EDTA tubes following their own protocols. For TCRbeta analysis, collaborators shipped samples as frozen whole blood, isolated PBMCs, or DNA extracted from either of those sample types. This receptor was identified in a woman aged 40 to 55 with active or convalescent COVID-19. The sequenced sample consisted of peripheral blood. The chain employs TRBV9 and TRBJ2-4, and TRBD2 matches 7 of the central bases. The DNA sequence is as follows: TGTGCCAGCAGCGTGGGGGGGAGGTCAGGCAAAAACATTCAGTACTTC. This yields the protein CASSVGGRSGKNIQYF. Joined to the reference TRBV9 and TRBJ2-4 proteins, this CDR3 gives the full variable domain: DSGVTQTPKHLITATGQRVTLRCSPRSGDLSVYWYQQSLDQGLQFLIQYYNGEERAKGNILERFSAQQFPDLHSELNLSSLELGDSALYFCASSVGGRSGKNIQYFGAGTRLSVL.